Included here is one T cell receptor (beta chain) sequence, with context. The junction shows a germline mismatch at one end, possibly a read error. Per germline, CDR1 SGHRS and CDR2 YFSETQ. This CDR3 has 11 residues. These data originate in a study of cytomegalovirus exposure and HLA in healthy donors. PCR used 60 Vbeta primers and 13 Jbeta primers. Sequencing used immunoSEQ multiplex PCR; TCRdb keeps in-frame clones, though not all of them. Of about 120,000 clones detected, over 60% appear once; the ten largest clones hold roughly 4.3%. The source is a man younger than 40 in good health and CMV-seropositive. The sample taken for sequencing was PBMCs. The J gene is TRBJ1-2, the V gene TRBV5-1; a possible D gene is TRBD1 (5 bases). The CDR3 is CASSLDRSISF. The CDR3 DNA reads TGCGCCAGCAGCTTGGACAGGAGTATCTCCTTC.